The 9 T cell receptor beta chains given below trace back to one sample, sequenced in a study of blood T cell repertoires in COVID-19. Sequenced by immunoSEQ multiplex PCR; TCRdb stores in-frame clones only, minus some. The data show about 200,000 clones, 75% to 90% seen once. The specimen sequenced was peripheral blood. The receptors were gathered from a woman in her sixties or seventies with COVID-19, enrolled during active disease.

The chain uses TRBV28 and TRBJ1-5; 7 bases fit TRBD1. CDR3 length: 15 amino acids. The V and J ends lost 6 bases and 6 bases, in that order; junction bases with no gene match: 11. Per the germline V gene, CDR1 is MDHEN and CDR2 is SYDVKM. The CDR3 DNA reads as TGTGCCAGCAGCCTACAGGGGTACGGGGGTCAGCCCCAGCATTTT. Its protein product is CASSLQGYGGQPQHF.

The chain couples TRBV11-3 to TRBJ2-3; no reliable D call. The V end lost 0 bases, the J end lost 0 bases, and 7 bases lay between the germline ends. Germline CDR1 and CDR2: SGHNT and YENEEA. The length of the CDR3 is 15 residues. CDR3 loop: CASSLDGSSTDTQYF. CDR3 sequence (DNA): TGTGCCAGCAGCTTAGACGGTTCTAGCACAGATACGCAGTATTTT.

The chain carries TRBV4-1 and TRBJ1-3; D is perhaps TRBD1 (5 bases). CDR3 size: 16 residues. Trimming took 1 base from V and 5 from J, leaving 15 bases between them. Germline-derived CDR1 and CDR2 are MGHRA and YSYEKL. Here the CDR3 DNA reads TGCGCCAGCAGCCAAGTGGGTACTGGGGCACGAAACACCATATATTTT. Translating it yields CASSQVGTGARNTIYF.

In this sample, this clone turned up once. The rearrangement joins TRBV6-2 or TRBV6-3 to TRBJ2-1; 10 bases map to TRBD2. Losses at the gene ends were 6 bases for V and 4 bases for J; bases not matched to a gene: 9. From germline, CDR1 is MNHEY and CDR2 SVGEGT. CDR3 length: 16 amino acids. The CDR3 reads CASSNIGLAVYNEQFF. The DNA for the CDR3 is TGTGCCAGCAGCAATATCGGACTAGCGGTATACAATGAGCAGTTCTTC.

The chain couples TRBV7-8 to TRBJ2-1, with 9 bases aligning to TRBD2. The CDR3 loop spans 16 amino acids. The J segment lost 6 bases and the V segment lost 3 bases, leaving 9 bases of the junction unmatched. Germline assignment: CDR1 SGHVS and CDR2 FQNEAQ. In DNA, the CDR3 is TGTGCCAGCAGCTTTCTTAGCGGGAGAACTGGCAATGAGCAGTTCTTC. As protein: CASSFLSGRTGNEQFF.

This chain connects TRBV7-2 to TRBJ2-3, with 12 bases identical to TRBD2. Germline V gene data show CDR1 as SGHTA and CDR2 as FQGNSA. This CDR3 is 17 amino acids long. J gave up 5 bases and V 0 bases, and 6 bases lay outside the gene matches. CDR3 sequence reads: CASSLAFSLAGGDTQYF. DNA of the CDR3: TGTGCCAGCAGCTTAGCCTTCTCACTAGCGGGAGGAGATACGCAGTATTTT. Full variable domain (missing parts from reference TRBV7-2 and TRBJ2-3): GAGVSQSPSNKVTEKGKDVELRCDPISGHTALYWYRQSLGQGLEFLIYFQGNSAPDKSGLPSDRFSAERTGGSVSTLTIQRTQQEDSAVYLCASSLAFSLAGGDTQYFGPGTRLTVL.

This clone was counted ten times or more. This chain links TRBV9 with TRBJ2-7, with 10 bases lining up with TRBD2. This CDR3 is 15 amino acids long. CDR1 SGDLS and CDR2 YYNGEE come from the germline V gene. Trimming removed 0 bases from V and 6 bases from J; junction bases left unmatched: 6. The CDR3 sequence: CASSVGLAGDGEQYF. The DNA for the CDR3 is TGTGCCAGCAGCGTAGGTCTAGCGGGAGATGGCGAGCAGTACTTC.

V and J are TRBV18 and TRBJ2-1; weak D call: TRBD1 (5 bases). The germline V and J ends were trimmed by 3 bases and 5 bases, with 20 bases remaining between them. CDR1 and CDR2 from the germline V gene are KGHSH and LQKENI. The CDR3 has 17 amino acids. In DNA form, the CDR3 reads TGTGCCAGCTCACCCCGCGGTACAGGTCCCCCCCACAATGAGCAGTTCTTC. Encoded protein: CASSPRGTGPPHNEQFF.

This CDR3 reads CATGGDRASETQYF. The CDR3 DNA reads TGTGCCACCGGAGGGGACAGGGCATCGGAGACCCAGTACTTC. This rearrangement joins TRBV19 to TRBJ2-5; 9 nucleotides line up with TRBD1. V lost 10 bases to trimming and J lost 5 bases; unmatched junction nucleotides: 11. The CDR3 has 14 amino acids. The germline V gene has CDR1 LNHDA and CDR2 SQIVND (reference sequence).